The 15 T cell receptor beta chains in this list originate from one sample, sequenced in a study of shared T cell receptors in the human thymus. Sequencing used immunoSEQ multiplex PCR; TCRdb keeps in-frame clones, though not all of them. The sample records over 350,000 clones, over 90% being singletons. The source material was thymocytes. The receptors were gathered from a human donor.

This clone appeared once. This sequence joins TRBV6-1 and TRBJ2-3; D is ambiguous. Trimming took 7 bases from V and 5 from J, leaving 13 bases between them. From germline, CDR1 is MNHNS and CDR2 SASEGT. CDR3 length: 13 amino acids. In DNA form, the CDR3 reads TGTGCCAGCACTTTGCGGAGTGTAGATACGCAGTATTTT. Its translation is CASTLRSVDTQYF.

The chain couples TRBV7-3 to TRBJ2-7; 7 positions match TRBD1. V was pared by 6 bases and J by 3 bases, with 8 bases of the junction left unmatched. CDR1 and CDR2 from the germline V gene are SGHTA and FQGTGA. The CDR3 is 14 residues long. CDR3 bases: TGTGCCAGCAGTCTAAAGGGGGCTGGCTACGAGCAGTACTTC. Its protein product is CASSLKGAGYEQYF.

The chain uses TRBV25-1 and TRBJ2-3; D might be TRBD1 (5 bases). The germline V and J ends were trimmed by 0 bases and 3 bases, with 16 bases remaining between them. The CDR3 runs to 17 residues. CDR1 is MGHDK and CDR2 is SYGVNS in the germline V gene. CDR3 residues: CASSEYQGPPQTDTQYF. CDR3 DNA sequence: TGTGCCAGCAGTGAATATCAGGGTCCCCCGCAGACAGATACGCAGTATTTT.

This clone occurred once. The chain uses TRBV5-4 and TRBJ2-5; 8 bases agree with TRBD1. The CDR3 totals 14 residues. The V and J ends lost 4 bases and 4 bases, in that order; junction bases with no gene match: 6. CDR1 is SGHNT, CDR2 YYREEE, per germline (reference sequence). The CDR3 protein is CASSKQGVTETQYF. The CDR3 nucleotides read TGTGCCAGCAGCAAACAGGGGGTAACAGAGACCCAGTACTTC.

The rearrangement links TRBV14 to TRBJ1-4; 7 nucleotides align to TRBD1. The V and J ends lost 0 bases and 3 bases, in that order; junction bases with no gene match: 7. The CDR3 loop spans 17 amino acids. The germline V gene has CDR1 SGHDN and CDR2 FVKESK. As DNA, the CDR3 is TGTGCCAGCAGCCAAGATACAGGGGAGGGGGCTAATGAAAAACTGTTTTTT. This sequence encodes CASSQDTGEGANEKLFF. Full variable domain (rest looked up from reference TRBV14 and TRBJ1-4): EAGVTQFPSHSVIEKGQTVTLRCDPISGHDNLYWYRRVMGKEIKFLLHFVKESKQDESGMPNNRFLAERTGGTYSTLKVQPAELEDSGVYFCASSQDTGEGANEKLFFGSGTQLSVL.

V usage is TRBV19 and J usage is TRBJ1-6; D might be TRBD1 (5 bases). Trimming shortened V by 10 bases and J by 10 bases, and 17 bases separated the two germline ends. The CDR3 length is 13 residues. CDR1 LNHDA and CDR2 SQIVND come from the germline V gene (reference sequence). CDR3 protein: CAISSGLRSPLHF. The CDR3 region has the DNA TGTGCCATCTCTTCGGGGCTGCGGTCACCCCTCCACTTT.

The rearrangement joins TRBV7-6 to TRBJ2-7; D uncertain. This CDR3 is 15 amino acids long. Germline lookup yields CDR1 SGHVS and CDR2 FNYEAQ. The V and J ends lost 4 bases and 5 bases respectively, with 18 bases between them. CDR3 DNA sequence: TGTGCCAGCAGCTCCCGTCCTCCACCTCCCCACGAGCAGTACTTC. It specifies CASSSRPPPPHEQYF.

The chain combines TRBV21-1 with TRBJ2-7; the table calls TRBD1, which could not be checked here. TRBV21-1 is a pseudogene. The CDR3 contains 16 residues. CDR3 amino acids: CASSKAGCTGWYEQYF. The DNA for the CDR3 is TGTGCCAGCAGCAAAGCAGGGTGTACAGGGTGGTACGAGCAGTACTTC.

The chain couples TRBV27 to TRBJ2-7, with D uncertain. CDR3 length: 15 residues. CDR1 MNHEY and CDR2 SMNVEV come from the germline V gene (reference sequence). Trimming took 3 bases from V and 4 from J, leaving 16 bases between them. The CDR3 DNA sequence: TGTGCCAGCAGTTTTGTCGCAGCCCGCCCTTACGAGCAGTACTTC. This codes for CASSFVAARPYEQYF.

This sequence joins TRBV7-8 and TRBJ2-7; 9 bases are a match to TRBD1. Germline values: CDR1 SGHVS, CDR2 FQNEAQ. CDR3 length: 16 amino acids. V lost 5 bases and J lost 4; bases outside the gene matches: 12. Written as DNA, the CDR3 is TGTGCCAGCAGCCCGAATGTACCGGGACAGGGATACGAGCAGTACTTC. Translated: CASSPNVPGQGYEQYF.

J is TRBJ2-1 and V is TRBV21-1; TRBD2, the table's D call, was not compared with the DNA. TRBV21-1 is designated a pseudogene. CDR3 length: 14 amino acids. CDR3 in DNA: TGTGCCAGCAGCAAAGTGGAGGGGCTCAATGAGCAGTTCTTC. Translated, it gives CASSKVEGLNEQFF.

This chain uses TRBV12-2 with TRBJ2-3; the table's D gene call, TRBD1, was not cross checked with the DNA. TRBV12-2 is a pseudogene locus. This CDR3 comprises 16 residues. CDR3 sequence: CASPPSDRAGTDTQYF. The CDR3 DNA is TGTGCAAGTCCCCCGTCGGACAGGGCAGGGACAGATACGCAGTATTTT.

This sequence joins TRBV28 and TRBJ1-3; a weak D match, TRBD1 (5 bases). Trimming removed 2 bases at V and 3 bases at J, with 23 bases between. This CDR3 region has 19 residues. The V gene's germline CDR1 is MDHEN and CDR2 SYDVKM. The CDR3 DNA is TGTGCCAGCAGTTTAAAGAACTTGTACCGTCGAGGGGTTGGAAACACCATATATTTT. Translated: CASSLKNLYRRGVGNTIYF.

The chain joins TRBV27 to TRBJ2-2; no clear D. The CDR3 loop spans 15 amino acids. Germline-derived CDR1 and CDR2 are MNHEY and SMNVEV (reference sequence). V was pared by 1 base and J by 3 bases, with 9 bases between. The CDR3 is CASSLYMVHTGELFF. CDR3 coding DNA: TGTGCCAGCAGTTTATATATGGTCCACACCGGGGAGCTGTTTTTT.

The chain is built from TRBV28 and TRBJ2-3; D is undetermined. The CDR3 runs 12 residues. Trimming took off 5 bases at V and 6 bases at J, with 9 bases between the two ends. Germline-derived CDR1 and CDR2 are MDHEN and SYDVKM. The DNA of the CDR3 is TGTGCCAGCAGTGCGATGGGGGATACGCAGTATTTT. Amino acid sequence: CASSAMGDTQYF.